A single sample gave rise to the 29 T cell receptor beta chains below, sequenced in a study of cytotoxic CD8 clonotypes in ibrutinib-treated CLL (dated by TCRdb to the early 2020s). The sample's time point label, in plain terms: approximately eleven months on ibrutinib. Libraries were made using the immunoSEQ multiplex PCR assay. This is the immuneACCESS table as TCRdb keeps it, with only in-frame sequences that have V and J called. A part of the clones is gone; compared with another copy, unresolved V genes explain less than half, and the rest is unexplained. The sample table lists about 160,000 clones, more than 65% of them with a count of one. In total, the top ten clones hold about 1.9% of the sample. Here the sequenced sample was PBMCs, taken after 12 months of ibrutinib treatment. All receptors come from a human donor with chronic lymphocytic leukemia.

The J gene is TRBJ2-7, the V gene TRBV2, with 12 bases fitting TRBD2. Germline assignment: CDR1 SNHLY and CDR2 FYNNEI. V trimming: 4 bases; J trimming: 8 bases; junction bases outside the gene matches: 9. This CDR3 is 15 amino acids long. CDR3: CASSGDLAGGRKQYF. As DNA, the CDR3 is TGTGCCAGCAGTGGGGACCTAGCGGGGGGGCGTAAGCAGTACTTC.

The V call is TRBV7-2, the J call TRBJ1-2; 11 nucleotides match TRBD1. Losses at the gene ends were 5 bases for V and 3 bases for J; bases not matched to a gene: 5. In germline, CDR1 is SGHTA, CDR2 FQGNSA. The CDR3 runs 15 residues. CDR3 sequence: CASSVGQGAHYGYTF. CDR3 bases: TGTGCCAGCAGCGTCGGACAGGGGGCGCACTATGGCTACACCTTC.

The chain has TRBV5-1 and TRBJ1-5; 7 bases agree with TRBD1. The germline V gene encodes CDR1 SGHRS and CDR2 YFSETQ. Unmatched junction bases numbered 6, after V lost 4 bases and J lost 5 bases. The CDR3 is 14 residues long. CDR3 protein: CASSRGGGDQPQHF. The DNA of the CDR3 is TGCGCCAGCAGCAGAGGGGGCGGGGATCAGCCCCAGCATTTT.

This clone was seen a handful of times. The chain recombines TRBV28 with TRBJ1-5, with D tentatively TRBD1 (5 bases). The CDR3 has 13 residues. From germline, CDR1 is MDHEN and CDR2 SYDVKM. Trimming stripped 6 bases from V and 3 bases from J, with 9 bases between. DNA of the CDR3: TGTGCCAGCAGAAGACAGCTCAATCAGCCCCAGCATTTT. Its translation is CASRRQLNQPQHF.

The chain recombines TRBV2 with TRBJ1-1; no reliable D call. Germline V gives CDR1 SNHLY, CDR2 FYNNEI. The length of the CDR3 is 11 residues. Trimming shortened V by 4 bases and J by 11 bases, and 11 bases separated the two germline ends. The CDR3 DNA sequence: TGTGCCAGCAGTGGGCCTTACGAGGCTTTCTTT. Amino acids: CASSGPYEAFF.

V and J are TRBV20-1 and TRBJ1-5; D remains unclear. The CDR3 totals 9 residues. CDR1 and CDR2 from the germline V gene are DFQATT and SNEGSKA (reference sequence). Trimming left V 5 bases short and J 7 bases short, with 3 bases between. The CDR3 DNA reads as TGCAGTGCTGGACAGCCCCAGCATTTT. Translation gives CSAGQPQHF.

This chain links TRBV10-3 with TRBJ2-6; TRBD1 aligns across 7 bases. The CDR3 totals 17 residues. The V and J ends lost 2 bases and 1 base, in that order; junction bases with no gene match: 5. The germline gives CDR1 ENHRY, CDR2 SYGVKD. CDR3 sequence: CAISEADRVSGANVLTF. For the CDR3, the DNA is TGTGCCATCAGTGAGGCAGACAGGGTATCTGGGGCCAACGTCCTGACTTTC.

The chain couples TRBV2 to TRBJ2-6; the D is unclear. The V end was cut by 7 bases, the J end by 4 bases, with 11 bases between. The CDR3 loop spans 14 amino acids. Germline CDR1 is SNHLY and CDR2 is FYNNEI. This chain's CDR3 is CASTVSPGANVLTF. The CDR3 DNA follows: TGTGCCAGCACCGTTTCCCCGGGGGCCAACGTCCTGACTTTC.

This chain joins TRBV5-4 and TRBJ1-2, with D uncertain. Germline assignment: CDR1 SGHNT and CDR2 YYREEE (reference sequence). V lost 0 bases and J 6 bases, leaving 9 bases between the germline ends. The CDR3 runs to 13 residues. CDR3 sequence reads: CASSLDRANGYTF. In nucleotides, the CDR3 is TGTGCCAGCAGCTTGGACCGGGCCAATGGCTACACCTTC.

The V and J genes are TRBV19 and TRBJ2-3; D not resolved. The CDR3 covers 12 residues. V shed 4 bases and J shed 3 bases, with 5 bases lying between them. Germline values: CDR1 LNHDA, CDR2 SQIVND (reference sequence). Here the CDR3 reads CASSTRTDTQYF. In DNA, the CDR3 is TGTGCCAGTAGTACCCGGACAGATACGCAGTATTTT.

The V gene is TRBV28, the J gene TRBJ2-6, with D unclear. The V and J ends lost 7 bases and 2 bases respectively, with 9 bases between them. The CDR3 extends over 14 amino acids. The germline gives CDR1 MDHEN, CDR2 SYDVKM. In DNA, the CDR3 is TGTGCCAGCAACACGCAAGCTGGGGCCAACGTCCTGACTTTC. Translated: CASNTQAGANVLTF.

The V call is TRBV28, the J call TRBJ1-2, with 11 bases matching TRBD1. The CDR3 contains 14 residues. Per the germline V gene, CDR1 is MDHEN and CDR2 is SYDVKM. The junction had 2 bases not matched to a gene; V was cut back by 1 base and J by 7 bases. The CDR3 here is CASSLSGTGGGYTF. CDR3 sequence (DNA): TGTGCCAGCAGTTTATCTGGGACAGGGGGTGGCTACACCTTC.

The chain combines TRBV2 with TRBJ2-1, with TRBD2 matching 10 bases. Germline-derived CDR1 and CDR2 are SNHLY and FYNNEI. This CDR3 comprises 16 residues. Germline trimming cut 2 bases from V and 4 bases from J; bases unmatched to any gene: 5. This CDR3 is CASSERKRGGYNEQFF. Written as DNA, the CDR3 is TGTGCCAGCAGTGAAAGAAAGCGGGGGGGATACAATGAGCAGTTCTTC.

This clone appeared a few times. The J gene is TRBJ2-7, the V gene TRBV2; TRBD1 might be the D (6 bases). Per the germline V gene, CDR1 is SNHLY and CDR2 is FYNNEI. CDR3 length equals 14 residues. The V end lost 8 bases, the J end lost 1 base, and 15 bases lay between the germline ends. The CDR3 DNA follows: TGTGCCAGCGGGTTTCTAGGACAGTCCTACGAGCAGTACTTC. This codes for CASGFLGQSYEQYF.

The chain uses TRBV6-5 and TRBJ1-2; tentative D call: TRBD1 (5 bases). This CDR3 is built from 16 residues. Trimming left V 2 bases short and J 2 bases short, with 15 bases between. CDR1 is MNHEY, CDR2 SVGAGI, per germline. Here the CDR3 reads CASSYGAGQSNYGYTF. The CDR3, as DNA: TGTGCCAGCAGTTACGGGGCAGGACAATCCAACTATGGCTACACCTTC.

The chain employs TRBV19 and TRBJ1-2; 7 bases match TRBD1. The CDR3 extends over 15 amino acids. Germline-derived CDR1 and CDR2 are LNHDA and SQIVND (reference sequence). V was pared by 8 bases and J by 5 bases, with 14 bases of the junction left unmatched. The CDR3 sequence is CASAKSRDRVYGYTF. DNA for the CDR3: TGTGCCAGTGCCAAGAGCCGAGACAGGGTATATGGCTACACCTTC.

This clone was detected only a few times. The chain is built from TRBV28 and TRBJ1-5; D gene unclear. V lost 3 bases to trimming and J lost 1 base, with 4 bases between them. Germline CDR1 and CDR2: MDHEN and SYDVKM. This CDR3 is built from 13 residues. CDR3 region: CASSLWSNQPQHF. Here the CDR3 DNA reads TGTGCCAGCAGTTTGTGGAGCAATCAGCCCCAGCATTTT.

On this clone itself: Germline and junction disagree at one end, which may indicate a read error. CDR3 protein: CASSSTVWETQYF. The CDR3 DNA reads as TGTGCCAGCAGTTCGACGGTGTGGGAGACCCAGTACTTC. This rearrangement joins TRBV5-1 to TRBJ2-5; D gene uncertain. This CDR3 spans 13 amino acids. Looked up from germline, CDR1 is SGHRS and CDR2 is YFSETQ.

This clone was detected many times. The chain combines TRBV10-1 with TRBJ2-2; TRBD1 aligns across 7 bases. This CDR3 spans 14 amino acids. V dropped 6 bases and J dropped 3; count of bases not matched to a gene: 4. CDR1 and CDR2 from the germline V gene are WNHNN and SYGVQD (reference sequence). CDR3 in amino acids: CASRQGPDTGELFF. CDR3 coding DNA: TGCGCCAGCAGACAGGGGCCGGACACCGGGGAGCTGTTTTTT.

This clone was picked up one time. The gene calls are TRBV28 and TRBJ2-7; no clear D. CDR1 is MDHEN, CDR2 SYDVKM, per germline. The V end was cut by 3 bases, the J end by 6 bases, with 15 bases between. The length of the CDR3 is 14 residues. The CDR3 coding sequence is TGTGCCAGCAGTTTGAGGCAGAGGTTAGCCGAGCAGTACTTC. Amino acid sequence: CASSLRQRLAEQYF.

A note on this clone: This sequence may be a read error, since a much larger clone differs from it by one base. The V gene is TRBV6-1, the J gene TRBJ2-7; no reliable D call. The V end was cut by 3 bases, the J end by 1 base, with 1 base between. Germline assignment: CDR1 MNHNS and CDR2 SASEGT. The CDR3 is 11 residues long. For the CDR3, the DNA is TGTGCCAGCAGTGAGTCCTACGAGCAGTACTTC. Protein sequence: CASSESYEQYF.

This chain connects TRBV7-2 to TRBJ2-3; D ambiguous. Deletions cut 1 base from V and 7 bases from J, with 12 bases between. This CDR3 is 14 amino acids long. Looked up from germline, CDR1 is SGHTA and CDR2 is FQGNSA. The CDR3 loop reads CASSLGLETNTQYF. For the CDR3, the DNA is TGTGCCAGCAGCTTAGGGCTAGAGACGAATACGCAGTATTTT.

The CDR3 DNA follows: TGTGCCAGCAGCCCAGGGTTCGAGCAGTACTTC. The encoded protein is CASSPGFEQYF. This chain joins TRBV6-5 and TRBJ2-7, with D tentatively TRBD1 (5 bases). CDR1 and CDR2 (germline): MNHEY, SVGAGI. The CDR3 sequence is 11 residues long. Trimming removed 6 bases at V and 6 bases at J, with 9 bases between.

The genes are TRBV7-2 and TRBJ1-2, with D maybe TRBD1 (6 bases). Deletions cut 3 bases from V and 8 bases from J, with 10 bases between. The CDR3 loop spans 12 amino acids. The germline V gene has CDR1 SGHTA and CDR2 FQGNSA. Here the CDR3 DNA reads TGTGCCAGCAGCTTTACAGGGCAGGGCTACACCTTC. Translated, it gives CASSFTGQGYTF.

This chain links TRBV19 with TRBJ2-1; 15 bases are shared with TRBD2. CDR3 length: 16 amino acids. The germline CDR1 and CDR2 sequences are LNHDA and SQIVND (reference sequence). The V gene end was trimmed by 4 bases and the J gene end by 9 bases; junction bases not matched to a gene: 7. The CDR3 is CASSKPGLAGGLEQFF. The CDR3 bases are TGTGCCAGTAGTAAACCCGGACTAGCGGGGGGGCTTGAGCAGTTCTTC.

This chain joins TRBV11-2 and TRBJ1-3; weak D call: TRBD1 (5 bases). The length of the CDR3 is 15 residues. V was pared by 5 bases and J by 2 bases, with 13 bases between. From germline, CDR1 is SGHAT and CDR2 FQNNGV. CDR3 loop: CASSLAGLAGNTIYF. The CDR3 DNA reads TGTGCCAGCAGCCTCGCAGGGTTGGCTGGAAACACCATATATTTT.

This sequence joins TRBV28 and TRBJ2-7; D unclear. This CDR3 spans 13 amino acids. Germline CDR1 is MDHEN and CDR2 is SYDVKM. Between the trimmed V and J ends, which lost 5 bases and 3 bases, there was a span of 11 bases. CDR3 nucleotides: TGTGCCAGCAGTCCCCTCGACCACTACGAGCAGTACTTC. Protein product: CASSPLDHYEQYF.

The V gene is TRBV4-1, the J gene TRBJ1-5; D gene ambiguous. Trimming took off 0 bases at V and 6 bases at J, with 9 bases between the two ends. CDR3 size: 14 residues. CDR1 is MGHRA and CDR2 is YSYEKL in the germline V gene. CDR3 sequence reads: CASSQDMRGQPQHF. CDR3 DNA: TGCGCCAGCAGCCAAGATATGCGGGGTCAGCCCCAGCATTTT.

This clone was picked up a small number of times. Other DNA sequences in this sample translate to the same CDR3. The chain combines TRBV2 with TRBJ2-1; possible D gene TRBD2, 5 bases. V lost 9 bases, J lost 0 bases, and 12 bases lay in between. The length of the CDR3 is 14 residues. Germline V gene data show CDR1 as SNHLY and CDR2 as FYNNEI. CDR3 residues: CASGWRSSYNEQFF. The CDR3 DNA sequence: TGTGCCAGTGGCTGGAGGAGCTCCTACAATGAGCAGTTCTTC.